The text below deals with one TCR beta chain. Its specific antigen is unknown. Per-base quality was not reported, and no clone a single base away is much larger than it. The immunoSEQ hsTCRB v3.0 assay was used at survey level resolution for TRB variable region sequencing. The target sequencing depth for TRB was about 35,000-50,000 T-cell genomes per sample. Pooled TRB libraries were sequenced on an Illumina MiSeq with a v3 150-cycle kit. The original pipeline was this. Repertoire analysis was run in R within a reproducible Nextflow workflow that covered QC, data transformation and analysis. Custom analyses were implemented in LymphoSeq2, an R package for AIRR-Seq data exploration. Several samples that yielded fewer than 5000 total TRB sequences were excluded, so that approximately 200 HIV repertoires were analyzed. Among the roughly 200 retained HIV repertoires, roughly 60 were collected before ART initiation and 120 to 130 were collected after ART initiation. Repertoires were downsampled to 5000 TRB nucleotide sequences, and summary statistics were averaged over 100 downsampling iterations. TRB sequences were retained for analysis only if CDR3 regions of at least seven amino acids were present. A Shannon entropy-derived clonality score and the Gini coefficient were used to measure diversity. In repertoire networks, the top 5000 CDR3 amino acid sequences were linked whenever an edit distance of one separated two sequences. Antigen specificity groups and MHC restriction were predicted for TRB CDR3 amino acid sequences with GLIPH2. Known CMV, EBV, HIV or tissue antigen associations were flagged by matching CDR3 amino acid sequences against VDJdb and McPAS-TCR. Pre-ART, post-ART and control groups were compared with Wilcoxon signed-rank tests and Holm-Bonferroni correction. TCRdb retrieved this table from immuneACCESS and kept in-frame rearrangements only. Not all clones are present; in checked studies, unresolved V genes account for under half, and no reason is known for the remainder. Clone size and V and J calls were adopted from that table, with D and trimming inferred from the DNA. The sample yields about 21,000 clones; 70% to 85% were counted once. In total, the top ten clones hold roughly a tenth of the sample.

This sample stems from a study of long-term antiretroviral therapy in people with HIV (dated by TCRdb to 2022 to 2024). Describing the broader study: The earliest samples were collected about a decade before the 2015 WHO recommendation for immediate ART, when ART was typically delayed until CD4 counts fell. Whether ART initiation and durable HIV suppression were associated with changes in peripheral blood TRB repertoire composition and diversity was tested in a retrospective serial study. A total of roughly 200 cryopreserved PBMC samples came from 25 to 35 adults with confirmed HIV infection and were collected serially over a mean of approximately 6 years (range 1-12). Among the approximately 27 participants with HIV, about 11 were female. No cross-contamination during QIAcube processing turned up in test extractions that ran a monoclonal T-cell line alongside 30 to 40 polyclonal samples. Study-wide findings and limitations: Because PBMC availability was limited, only the TCR beta chain was sequenced, with no alpha chain pairing. The samples span the years 2004 to 2017, and the ART regimens used may be less effective than current regimens. No data were available on ART adherence, viral resistance or therapy changes, limiting inferences about post-ART repertoire changes. Expanded TRB clones identified before ART initiation dominated the repertoire at all time points, although this dominance fluctuated and declined in many PLHIV after ART. HIV repertoires had narrower CDR3 length ranges than controls, and the network structure suggested an antigen-experienced repertoire that shifted only slightly toward naive after ART. Unsorted PBMC were profiled instead of sorted CD4+ and CD8+ T cells because pre-ART samples had limited cell numbers. Starting ART was linked to a significant rise in TRB diversity, yet even after long-term ART the diversity remained significantly lower than in transplant donor controls.

Participants were included only if at least one PBMC sample before ART initiation and at least two post-ART samples were available. Every participant with HIV received treatment in the United States of America. Before DNA extraction, cryopreserved samples of 1-10 million PBMC were thawed and then washed. At the time of the earliest PBMC sample, participants with HIV were aged between roughly 23 and 60 years. PBMC samples were contributed by each participant from 1-4 timepoints before ART initiation and 2-8 timepoints after ART initiation, with a median of 7 samples. For every participant, serial HIV viral load, CD4+ T-cell count, ART history and demographic data were obtained. Genomic DNA was extracted from unsorted PBMC with a Qiagen kit on a QIAcube, with processing performed in batches of 12 samples. CDR1 is given as SGHNT and CDR2 as YENEEA, both from the germline V gene. Clipping removes 1 base from V and 1 base from J, with 7 as the unmatched junction base count. Including cysteine and phenylalanine, the CDR3 has 17 amino acids. Solely the CDR3 DNA is kept, with 51 bases framed from the first base.

The material was unsorted PBMCs, obtained 4.1 years after starting antiretroviral therapy. Recombination joined TRBV11-3 with TRBJ2-3; TRBD2 matches 8 bases in the middle. The TCR comes from a woman in her 40s with HIV. The nucleotide sequence is TGTGCCAGCAGCTTAGGGTTAGCGGGGCCCCGCACAGATACGCAGTATTTT. It codes for CASSLGLAGPRTDTQYF.